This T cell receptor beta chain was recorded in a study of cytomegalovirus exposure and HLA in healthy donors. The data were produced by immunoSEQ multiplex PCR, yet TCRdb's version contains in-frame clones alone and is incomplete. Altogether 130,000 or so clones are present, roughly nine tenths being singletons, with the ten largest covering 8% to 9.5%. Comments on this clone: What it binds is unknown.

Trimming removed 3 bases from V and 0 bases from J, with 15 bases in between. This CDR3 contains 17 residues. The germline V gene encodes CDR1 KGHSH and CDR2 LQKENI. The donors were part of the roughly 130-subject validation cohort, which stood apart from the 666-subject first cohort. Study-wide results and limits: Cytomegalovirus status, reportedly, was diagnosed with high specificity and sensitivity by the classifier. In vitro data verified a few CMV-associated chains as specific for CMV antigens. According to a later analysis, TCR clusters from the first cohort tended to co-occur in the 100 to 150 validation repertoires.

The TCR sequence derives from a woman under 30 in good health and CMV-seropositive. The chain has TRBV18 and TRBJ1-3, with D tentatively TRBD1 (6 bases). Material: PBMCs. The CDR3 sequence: CASSPEKGVNSGNTIYF. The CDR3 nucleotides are TGTGCCAGCTCACCGGAAAAGGGGGTCAACTCTGGAAACACCATATATTTT.